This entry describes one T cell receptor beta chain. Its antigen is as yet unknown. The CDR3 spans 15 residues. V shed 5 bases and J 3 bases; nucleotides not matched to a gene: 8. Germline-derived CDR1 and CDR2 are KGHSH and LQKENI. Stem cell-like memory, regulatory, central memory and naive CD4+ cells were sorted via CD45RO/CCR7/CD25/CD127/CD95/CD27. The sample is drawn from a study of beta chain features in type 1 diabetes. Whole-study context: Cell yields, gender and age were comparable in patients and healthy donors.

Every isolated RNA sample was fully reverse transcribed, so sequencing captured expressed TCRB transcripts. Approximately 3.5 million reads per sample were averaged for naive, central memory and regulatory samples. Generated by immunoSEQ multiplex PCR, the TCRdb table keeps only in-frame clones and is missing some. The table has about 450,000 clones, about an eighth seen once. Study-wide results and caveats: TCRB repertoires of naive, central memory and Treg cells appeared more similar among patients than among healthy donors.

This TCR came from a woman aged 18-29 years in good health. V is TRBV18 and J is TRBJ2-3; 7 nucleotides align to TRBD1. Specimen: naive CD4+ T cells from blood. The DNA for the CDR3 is TGTGCCAGCTCAAGTGACAGGGTGATAACAGATACGCAGTATTTT. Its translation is CASSSDRVITDTQYF.